A selection of T cell receptor beta chains follows, all from one sample in a study of T cells in Graves' hyperthyroidism and ophthalmopathy. TCRdb re-analysed the multiplex PCR reads in MiXCR, keeping a single row per CDR3 protein. Of roughly 200,000 distinct CDR3 sequences listed, around 17% are singletons. Sequencing was performed on blood. These receptors were collected from a man aged 40-49 years with Graves' hyperthyroidism. The CDR3 runs from the conserved cysteine through the conserved F or W. A D gene is named only where the DNA matches it firmly. Not all rows give a size; the values are once, few, many and, for expanded clones, a class.

CDR3nt: TGTGCCAGCAGGACAGGGGGCAATTACGAGCAGTACTTC; CDR3aa: CASRTGGNYEQYF; d_gene: TRBD1; v_gene: TRBV6-2/TRBV6-3; abundance: NA; j_gene: TRBJ2-7
CDR3nt: TGCGCCAGCAGCCTTGCACCCTTCTCTGGAAACACCATATATTTT; CDR3aa: CASSLAPFSGNTIYF; d_gene: NA; v_gene: TRBV4-3; abundance: few; j_gene: TRBJ1-3
CDR3nt: TGTGCCAGCAGGGAAGGACAGTCCTACGAGCAGTACTTC; CDR3aa: CASREGQSYEQYF; d_gene: NA; v_gene: TRBV28; abundance: few; j_gene: TRBJ2-7
CDR3nt: TGCGCCAGCAGTGAGCCCAGGGGGCGAAACGAGCAGTACTTC; CDR3aa: CASSEPRGRNEQYF; d_gene: TRBD1; v_gene: TRBV10-2; abundance: many; j_gene: TRBJ2-7
CDR3nt: TGTGCCAGCGGGAGGTCGAACACTGAAGCTTTCTTT; CDR3aa: CASGRSNTEAFF; d_gene: NA; v_gene: TRBV6-1; abundance: few; j_gene: TRBJ1-1
CDR3nt: TGTGCCAGCAGTTCGGGCAGGGAGAGCTTTGAGCAGTTCTTC; CDR3aa: CASSSGRESFEQFF; d_gene: NA; v_gene: TRBV27; abundance: NA; j_gene: TRBJ2-1
CDR3nt: TGTGCCAGCAGCTTAGCGCTGAGACTAGCGGGGGGCCCTTACAATGAGCAGTTCTTC; CDR3aa: CASSLALRLAGGPYNEQFF; d_gene: TRBD2; v_gene: TRBV7-2; abundance: many; j_gene: TRBJ2-1
CDR3nt: TGTGCCTGGAGTCAGGGACAGGATAATTCACCCCTCCACTTT; CDR3aa: CAWSQGQDNSPLHF; d_gene: TRBD1; v_gene: TRBV30; abundance: many; j_gene: TRBJ1-6
CDR3nt: TGTGCCAGCAGCTGGGACCCGAACACTGAAGCTTTCTTT; CDR3aa: CASSWDPNTEAFF; d_gene: NA; v_gene: TRBV5-5; abundance: NA; j_gene: TRBJ1-1
CDR3nt: TGCAGTGCTAGAGAGTCGACTAGCTGGTACAATGAGCAGTTCTTC; CDR3aa: CSARESTSWYNEQFF; d_gene: TRBD2; v_gene: TRBV20-1; abundance: NA; j_gene: TRBJ2-1
CDR3nt: TGCAGCGTTGAGGGGGGCAGCGTGGGTACGCAGTATTTT; CDR3aa: CSVEGGSVGTQYF; d_gene: NA; v_gene: TRBV29-1; abundance: NA; j_gene: TRBJ2-3
CDR3nt: TGTGCCAGCAGTGAGTCGAGGGATGGGGAGCAGTACTTC; CDR3aa: CASSESRDGEQYF; d_gene: NA; v_gene: TRBV2; abundance: many; j_gene: TRBJ2-7
CDR3nt: TGCGCCAGCAGCTTGGCCCATGAGCAGTTCTTC; CDR3aa: CASSLAHEQFF; d_gene: NA; v_gene: TRBV5-1; abundance: few; j_gene: TRBJ2-1
CDR3nt: TGCAGTGCTAGAGATGCCAGGGGGCGCGGGACCCAGTACTTC; CDR3aa: CSARDARGRGTQYF; d_gene: TRBD1; v_gene: TRBV20-1; abundance: many; j_gene: TRBJ2-5
CDR3nt: TGTGCCAGCAGCTTAGTGGGACAGGGGGTCCGTACGGGAAACACCATATATTTT; CDR3aa: CASSLVGQGVRTGNTIYF; d_gene: TRBD1; v_gene: TRBV7-9; abundance: NA; j_gene: TRBJ1-3
CDR3nt: TGTGCCAGCACCCCCGGCGGGCAGGGGGCGAATGAGTTGTATAATTCACCCCTCCACTTT; CDR3aa: CASTPGGQGANELYNSPLHF; d_gene: TRBD1; v_gene: TRBV12-3/TRBV12-4; abundance: NA; j_gene: TRBJ1-6
CDR3nt: TGTGCCAGCAGTTTAATCGGTGGATACACCATATATTTT; CDR3aa: CASSLIGGYTIYF; d_gene: NA; v_gene: TRBV28; abundance: NA; j_gene: TRBJ1-3
CDR3nt: TGTGCCAGCAGCTTAGTCGGGGGGGATACAGATACGCAGTATTTT; CDR3aa: CASSLVGGDTDTQYF; d_gene: TRBD2; v_gene: TRBV7-2; abundance: many; j_gene: TRBJ2-3
CDR3nt: TGTGCCAGCAGCTACAGCTTCAATCAGCCCCAGCATTTT; CDR3aa: CASSYSFNQPQHF; d_gene: NA; v_gene: TRBV7-2; abundance: many; j_gene: TRBJ1-5
CDR3nt: TGCGCCAGCAGCCCGGGGGCGGACACTATCTCTGGAAACACCATATATTTT; CDR3aa: CASSPGADTISGNTIYF; d_gene: NA; v_gene: TRBV5-1; abundance: NA; j_gene: TRBJ1-3
CDR3nt: TGTGCCAGCAGCCTCAGGGAAGGGAATTCACCCCTCCACTTT; CDR3aa: CASSLREGNSPLHF; d_gene: NA; v_gene: TRBV5-4; abundance: NA; j_gene: TRBJ1-6
CDR3nt: TGTGCCGGCGGGGGGGGCGAGAACTATGGCTACACCTTC; CDR3aa: CAGGGGENYGYTF; d_gene: NA; v_gene: TRBV28; abundance: few; j_gene: TRBJ1-2
CDR3nt: TGTGCCAGCAGCCTTAACGGTTATAGCAATCAGCCCCAGCATTTT; CDR3aa: CASSLNGYSNQPQHF; d_gene: NA; v_gene: TRBV7-8; abundance: many; j_gene: TRBJ1-5
CDR3nt: TGTGCCAGCAGTTTACAAAGCCGAGACAGATTTTACACTGAAGCTTTCTTT; CDR3aa: CASSLQSRDRFYTEAFF; d_gene: NA; v_gene: TRBV28; abundance: many; j_gene: TRBJ1-1
CDR3nt: TGTGCCAGCAGTGAAAATTTAGGTCCGAGGGGCTACACCTTC; CDR3aa: CASSENLGPRGYTF; d_gene: NA; v_gene: TRBV6-1; abundance: many; j_gene: TRBJ1-2
CDR3nt: TGTGCCAGCTCGGCAGGGGCTGGGGCCAACGTCCTGACTTTC; CDR3aa: CASSAGAGANVLTF; d_gene: NA; v_gene: TRBV18; abundance: NA; j_gene: TRBJ2-6
CDR3nt: TGCAGCGTTGGAGGGACTAGCGGCACAGATACGCAGTATTTT; CDR3aa: CSVGGTSGTDTQYF; d_gene: TRBD2; v_gene: TRBV29-1; abundance: few; j_gene: TRBJ2-3